This T cell receptor beta chain was recovered during a study of blood T cell repertoires in COVID-19. Clones were read by immunoSEQ multiplex PCR, and TCRdb kept only the in-frame ones, dropping some. This table has some 72,000 clones, about 89% appearing once. The sequencing sample was made of peripheral blood. This TCR came from a man aged 55 to 70 with acute or convalescent COVID-19.

The CDR3 spells CASSLDRGRNEKLFF. Here the CDR3 DNA reads TGTGCCAGCAGTCTGGACAGGGGCAGGAATGAAAAACTGTTTTTT. This chain joins TRBV6-2 or TRBV6-3 and TRBJ1-4, with 9 bases lining up with TRBD1. Per the germline V gene, CDR1 is MNHEY and CDR2 is SVGEGT. With V trimmed by 5 bases and J by 5 bases, 6 bases remained unmatched. CDR3 length: 15 residues.